This T cell receptor (beta chain) originates from a study of cytotoxic CD8 clonotypes in ibrutinib-treated CLL. CDR1 and CDR2 from the germline V gene are PRHDT and FYEKMQ (reference sequence). Trimming shortened V by 8 bases and J by 4 bases, and 9 bases separated the two germline ends. The CDR3 has 11 residues. Study results and caveats: The study found baseline clonality above age-matched healthy donors, tracking circulating CD8+ T-cell counts. Public clonotypes showed up rarely, and on treatment they shrank or held steady.

This table comes from immunoSEQ multiplex PCR, and its TCRdb copy is limited to in-frame clones, with some not included. The table shows more than 110,000 clones, with around 84% occurring only once. This clone occurred a few times. Antigen specificity is unknown. This TCR was recovered from a human donor with chronic lymphocytic leukemia. This rearrangement joins TRBV13 to TRBJ2-7, with D uncertain. The sequencing used PBMCs, collected after 36 months of ibrutinib treatment. The DNA of the CDR3 is TGTGCCAGCGGGGTTAGGTACGAGCAGTACTTC. Translating gives CASGVRYEQYF. Together with reference TRBV13 and TRBJ2-7, the CDR3 gives the full variable domain: AAGVIQSPRHLIKEKRETATLKCYPIPRHDTVYWYQQGPGQDPQFLISFYEKMQSDKGSIPDRFSAQQFSDYHSELNMSSLELGDSALYFCASGVRYEQYFGPGTRLTVT.